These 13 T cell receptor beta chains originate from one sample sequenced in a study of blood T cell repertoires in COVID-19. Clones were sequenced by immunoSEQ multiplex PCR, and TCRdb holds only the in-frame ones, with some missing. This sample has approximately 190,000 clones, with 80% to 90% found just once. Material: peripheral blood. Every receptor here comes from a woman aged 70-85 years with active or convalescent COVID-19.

CDR3 DNA: TGTGCCAGTAGTAGAGGTGGAGGGGGCGCGAACACCGGGGAGCTGTTTTTT. Protein sequence: CASSRGGGGANTGELFF. The V gene is TRBV19, the J gene TRBJ2-2; possible D gene TRBD1, 7 bases. The CDR3 runs 17 residues. Germline V gives CDR1 LNHDA, CDR2 SQIVND (reference sequence). The V gene lost 4 bases and the J gene lost 0 bases, with 15 bases spanning the gap.

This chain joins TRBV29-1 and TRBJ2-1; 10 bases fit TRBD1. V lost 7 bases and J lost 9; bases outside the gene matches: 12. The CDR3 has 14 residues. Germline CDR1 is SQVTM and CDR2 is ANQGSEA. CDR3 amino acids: CSAGGGQGDREQFF. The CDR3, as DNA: TGCAGCGCTGGGGGAGGACAGGGGGATCGTGAGCAGTTCTTC.

The CDR3 DNA reads TGTGCCAGCAGCCCTGGGACTAGCGGGAGAGGAGAGCAGTACTTC. This translates into CASSPGTSGRGEQYF. J is TRBJ2-7 and V is TRBV11-2; 14 positions match TRBD2. The J segment lost 7 bases and the V segment lost 5 bases, leaving 7 bases of the junction unmatched. Germline V gene sequence: CDR1 SGHAT, CDR2 FQNNGV. This CDR3 contains 15 residues. The whole variable domain, filled in from reference TRBV11-2 and TRBJ2-7, reads EAGVAQSPRYKIIEKRQSVAFWCNPISGHATLYWYQQILGQGPKLLIQFQNNGVVDDSQLPKDRFSAERLKGVDSTLKIQPAKLEDSAVYLCASSPGTSGRGEQYFGPGTRLTVT.

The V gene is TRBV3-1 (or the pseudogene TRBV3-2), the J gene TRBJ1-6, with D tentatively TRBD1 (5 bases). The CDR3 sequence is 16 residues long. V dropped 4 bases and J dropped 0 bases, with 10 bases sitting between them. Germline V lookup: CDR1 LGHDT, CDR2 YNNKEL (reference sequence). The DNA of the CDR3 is TGTGCCAGCAGCCTCGGGGGGGGCTCCTATAATTCACCCCTCCACTTT. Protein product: CASSLGGGSYNSPLHF.

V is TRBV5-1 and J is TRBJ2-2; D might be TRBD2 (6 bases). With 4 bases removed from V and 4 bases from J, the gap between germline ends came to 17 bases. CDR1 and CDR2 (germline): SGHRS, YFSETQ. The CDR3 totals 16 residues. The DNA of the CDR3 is TGCGCCAGCAGCACCTTCGGGGGAGCGGGCACCGGGGAGCTGTTTTTT. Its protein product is CASSTFGGAGTGELFF.

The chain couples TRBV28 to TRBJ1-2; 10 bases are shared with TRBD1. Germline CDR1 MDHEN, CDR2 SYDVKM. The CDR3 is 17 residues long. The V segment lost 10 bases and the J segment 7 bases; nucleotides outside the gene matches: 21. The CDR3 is CATIIGRTGGSGGGYTF. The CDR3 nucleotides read TGTGCCACCATTATCGGACGGACAGGGGGATCTGGCGGTGGCTACACCTTC.

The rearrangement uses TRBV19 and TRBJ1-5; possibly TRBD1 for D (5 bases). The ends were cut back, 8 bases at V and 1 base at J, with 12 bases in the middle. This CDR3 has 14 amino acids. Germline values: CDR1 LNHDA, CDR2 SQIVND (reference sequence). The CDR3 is CASHGRQSNQPQHF. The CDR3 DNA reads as TGTGCCAGTCATGGGCGACAGAGCAATCAGCCCCAGCATTTT. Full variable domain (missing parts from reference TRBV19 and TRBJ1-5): DGGITQSPKYLFRKEGQNVTLSCEQNLNHDAMYWYRQDPGQGLRLIYYSQIVNDFQKGDIAEGYSVSREKKESFPLTVTSAQKNPTAFYLCASHGRQSNQPQHFGDGTRLSIL.

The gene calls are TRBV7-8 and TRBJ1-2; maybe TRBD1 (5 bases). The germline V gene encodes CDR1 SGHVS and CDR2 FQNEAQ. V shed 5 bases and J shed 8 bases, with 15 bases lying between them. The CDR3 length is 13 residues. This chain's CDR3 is CASSPRQGSGYTF. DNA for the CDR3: TGTGCCAGCAGCCCGAGGCAGGGCAGCGGCTACACCTTC. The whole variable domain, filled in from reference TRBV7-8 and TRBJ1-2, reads GAGVSQSPRYKVAKRGQDVALRCDPISGHVSLFWYQQALGQGPEFLTYFQNEAQLDKSGLPSDRFFAERPEGSVSTLKIQRTQQEDSAVYLCASSPRQGSGYTFGSGTRLTVV.

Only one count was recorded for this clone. The CDR3 nucleotides are TGTGCCAGCAGTTTAGCGGGAGGCATGCGGAATGAGCAGTTCTTC. Translation: CASSLAGGMRNEQFF. The chain is built from TRBV2 and TRBJ2-1, with 10 bases matching TRBD2. CDR3 length equals 15 residues. V shed 5 bases, J shed 7 bases, and the junction held 8 bases outside the gene matches. The germline gives CDR1 SNHLY, CDR2 FYNNEI.

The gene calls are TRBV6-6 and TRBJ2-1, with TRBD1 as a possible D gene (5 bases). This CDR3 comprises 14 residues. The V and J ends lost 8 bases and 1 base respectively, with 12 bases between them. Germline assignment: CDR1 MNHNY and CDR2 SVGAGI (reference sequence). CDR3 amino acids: CASGSAGSYNEQFF. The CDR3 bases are TGTGCCAGCGGGTCGGCAGGGTCCTACAATGAGCAGTTCTTC.

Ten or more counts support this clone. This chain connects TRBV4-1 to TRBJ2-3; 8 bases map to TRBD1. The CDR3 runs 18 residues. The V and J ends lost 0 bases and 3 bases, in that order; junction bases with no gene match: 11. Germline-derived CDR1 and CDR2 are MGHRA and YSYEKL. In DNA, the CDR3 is TGCGCCAGCAGCCAAGATGACCACAGGGGGACGAGGACAGATACGCAGTATTTT. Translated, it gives CASSQDDHRGTRTDTQYF.

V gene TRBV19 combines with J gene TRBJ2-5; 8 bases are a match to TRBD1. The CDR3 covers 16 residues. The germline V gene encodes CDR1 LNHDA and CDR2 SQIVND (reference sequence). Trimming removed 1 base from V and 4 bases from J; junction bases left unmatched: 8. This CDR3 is CASSIGGQGVGETQYF. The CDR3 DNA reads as TGTGCCAGTAGTATAGGCGGACAGGGAGTGGGAGAGACCCAGTACTTC.

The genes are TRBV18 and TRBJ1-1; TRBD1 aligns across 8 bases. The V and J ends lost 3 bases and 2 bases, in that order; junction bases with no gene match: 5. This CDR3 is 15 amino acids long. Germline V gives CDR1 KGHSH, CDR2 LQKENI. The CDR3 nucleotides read TGTGCCAGCTCACCGGACAGGGAGTTCAACACTGAAGCTTTCTTT. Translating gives CASSPDREFNTEAFF.